This T cell receptor (beta chain) came from a study of cytotoxic CD8 clonotypes in ibrutinib-treated CLL (dated by TCRdb to the early 2020s). General notes on the study: In this cohort, around 15 patients were treatment-naive and ten to eleven were relapsed/refractory, while 17 to 18 had unmutated IGHV. Responses were partial in approximately 24 patients and complete in 2; after median around 65 months follow-up, about 14 stayed in remission and approximately 12 progressed. Samples at response were collected after a median of about 12 months of treatment, with a range of 6 to 36 months. On average, each sample had roughly 250,000 productive templates and more than 75,000 productive rearrangements. Of the roughly 79 people in the trial, about 27 had longitudinal samples available. Cryopreserved peripheral blood mononuclear cells were obtained before treatment, at response, and at either sustained remission or disease progression.

Trimming leaves V shorter by 6 bases and J shorter by 6 bases, with the junction holding 7 bases beyond the gene matches. CDR3 length: 13 amino acids, cysteine to phenylalanine. Kept here is only the CDR3 DNA, which spans 39 bases and is read in frame from base 1. Per the germline V gene, SNHLY is the CDR1 and FYNNEI is the CDR2. Here is what the overall study found, with its caveats: At baseline, clonality was higher than in age-matched healthy donors and showed a strong correlation with circulating CD8+ T-cell counts. Public clonotypes were found to be uncommon and were observed to contract or remain stable during treatment; the increase in clonality was shown to reflect expansion of private clonotypes at ibrutinib response. Lymph node repertoires were not examined, and the timing of sampling was not matched between patients in sustained remission and those whose disease progressed. Clonality rose at ibrutinib response, remained stable during sustained remission, and dropped back toward baseline at progression.

A MiSeq instrument was used for deep resolution sequencing, which targeted depths ranging from 1 in 1 million up to 1 in 200,000 T cells, with coverage averaging 10x for each clonotype. TCR beta libraries were generated with the immunoSEQ hsTCRB Kit. As for the authors' bioinformatics: ImmunoSEQ Data Assistant and ImmunoSEQ Analyzer were used for data analysis, and V, D and J genes were assigned according to IMGT definitions. Clonality was computed as one minus normalized Shannon entropy of productive rearrangement frequencies, ranging from 0 to 1. Only overrepresented clonotypes making up at least 0.05% of each patient's repertoire were included in the public clonotype analysis. Approximately 12 repertoires from age-matched healthy donors, obtained from immuneACCESS, served as clonality controls. TCRdb re-hosts the immuneACCESS table, in-frame sequences only. Its copies lack some clones; in the studies checked, an unresolved V gene accounts for under half of them, and the cause for the rest is not known. Clone size and V and J calls were adopted from that table, with D and trimming inferred from the DNA. Across this sample there are some 310,000 clones, with 80% seen only once. 5.5% to 8% of the sample goes to the ten largest clones.

Turning to this clone: Which antigen it targets is not known. The record has no base qualities; no much larger clone is one base away.

For TCR beta library preparation, 2 to 2.5 micrograms of genomic DNA were isolated from cryopreserved PBMCs. Longitudinal blood samples from CLL patients receiving ibrutinib monotherapy were subjected to high-throughput TCR beta sequencing. The patients took part in an open-label, single-center phase 2 trial of ibrutinib monotherapy. Here the sequenced sample was PBMCs, taken before ibrutinib treatment. The chain was built from TRBV2 and TRBJ1-1, with 7 junctional bases fitting TRBD1. The clonotype originates from a human donor with chronic lymphocytic leukemia. At the DNA level, the sequence is TGTGCCAGCAGCCCACGAGGACAGGCTGAAGCTTTCTTT. Its protein product is CASSPRGQAEAFF.